These 22 T cell receptor beta chains were all obtained from the same sample, sequenced in a study of T cells in Graves' hyperthyroidism and ophthalmopathy. RNA transcripts served as the template for amplifying TCR beta CDR3 regions. Carried out on the TCR CDR3, a first-round RT-PCR used the HTBI primer set. TCRdb re-called the multiplex PCR reads with MiXCR, one entry per CDR3 protein. The sample consists of some 350,000 distinct CDR3 sequences, 15% to 18% of them appearing once. Sequenced: blood. The receptors derive from a young woman with Graves' hyperthyroidism that later progressed to Graves' ophthalmopathy.

The chain recombines TRBV29-1 with TRBJ2-1; TRBD2 aligns across 14 bases. This CDR3 has 17 residues. V shed 3 bases and J 5 bases; nucleotides not matched to a gene: 9. CDR1 and CDR2 from the germline V gene are SQVTM and ANQGSEA. CDR3 coding DNA: TGCAGCGTTGAGGGACTAGCGGGAGAGGGATCCCACAATGAGCAGTTCTTC. This codes for CSVEGLAGEGSHNEQFF.

This clonotype has just a few counts. The chain couples TRBV29-1 to TRBJ2-7; 7 positions match TRBD1. Germline V CDR1 and CDR2: SQVTM, ANQGSEA. The CDR3 sequence is 12 residues long. J lost 3 bases, V lost 5 bases, and 4 bases had no gene match. CDR3 loop: CSVLGGYYEQYF. Here the CDR3 DNA reads TGCAGCGTTTTAGGGGGCTACTACGAGCAGTACTTC.

The chain carries TRBV27 and TRBJ2-1; maybe TRBD2 (5 bases). The V end lost 6 bases, the J end lost 10 bases, and 10 bases lay between the germline ends. CDR3 length equals 11 residues. Germline-derived CDR1 and CDR2 are MNHEY and SMNVEV (reference sequence). The CDR3: CASSQRKEQFF. The CDR3 DNA reads TGTGCCAGCAGCCAGCGGAAAGAGCAGTTCTTC.

To note about this clonotype: A read error may be the cause here, since a much bigger clone is one base away. The V and J genes are TRBV6-2 or TRBV6-3 and TRBJ2-3; D call uncertain. V lost 8 bases and J lost 1, with 13 bases in between. This CDR3 has 14 amino acids. The V gene's germline CDR1 is MNHEY and CDR2 SVGEGT. The CDR3 DNA sequence: TGTGCCAGCGGTCCGGCAGACCGCACAGATACGCAGTATTTT. Translated: CASGPADRTDTQYF.

CDR3 amino acids: CASSLRQSRLRIKGYEQYF. CDR3 sequence (DNA): TGTGCCAGCAGCTTAAGACAGTCCCGTCTAAGGATTAAGGGCTACGAGCAGTACTTC. The J gene is TRBJ2-7, the V gene TRBV5-6; possibly TRBD1 for D (5 bases). Germline V lookup: CDR1 SGHDT, CDR2 YYEEEE. The CDR3 is made up of 19 amino acids. With 2 bases removed from V and 3 bases from J, the gap between germline ends came to 27 bases. Complete variable domain (other parts from reference TRBV5-6 and TRBJ2-7): DAGVTQSPTHLIKTRGQQVTLRCSPKSGHDTVSWYQQALGQGPQFIFQYYEEEERQRGNFPDRFSGHQFPNYSSELNVNALLLGDSALYLCASSLRQSRLRIKGYEQYFGPGTRLTVT.

Remarks on this clonotype: With a much larger clone just one base away, this may be a read error. This chain joins TRBV2 and TRBJ2-5; 12 bases match TRBD2. Germline trimming cut 4 bases from V and 3 bases from J; bases unmatched to any gene: 0. The CDR3 runs 14 residues. Germline V CDR1 and CDR2: SNHLY, FYNNEI. CDR3 DNA: TGTGCCAGCAGTGCTAGCGGGGGGGAAGAGACCCAGTACTTC. This codes for CASSASGGEETQYF.

This clonotype was seen only once. This may arise from a read error, as a much more abundant clone is one base away. The CDR3 bases are TGTGCCGGCAGCTTAGAATGGGGTGAGCAGTTCTTC. This gives the protein CAGSLEWGEQFF. The J gene is TRBJ2-1, the V gene TRBV7-9; D is unclear. The CDR3 is 12 residues long. Germline CDR1 reads SEHNR; CDR2 reads FQNEAQ (reference sequence).

The chain is built from TRBV27 and TRBJ2-1; TRBD2 agrees at 15 bases. J lost 9 bases, V lost 4 bases, and 10 bases had no gene match. Germline V lookup: CDR1 MNHEY, CDR2 SMNVEV (reference sequence). This CDR3 region has 17 residues. In DNA, the CDR3 is TGTGCCAGCAGTTCTACTCTATTGGGACTAGCGGGAGGTGAGCAGTTCTTC. It specifies CASSSTLLGLAGGEQFF.

In its sample, this clonotype was seen many times. V gene TRBV19 combines with J gene TRBJ1-1; no clear D. Germline CDR1 is LNHDA and CDR2 is SQIVND (reference sequence). CDR3 length equals 14 residues. Trimming cost V 5 bases and J 1 base, with 11 bases left between them. The CDR3 reads CASSLGLRNTEAFF. The CDR3 coding sequence is TGTGCCAGTAGTCTCGGACTGAGGAACACTGAAGCTTTCTTT.

This clonotype was counted many times. The genes are TRBV27 and TRBJ1-6; weak D call: TRBD1 (6 bases). V dropped 8 bases and J dropped 1 base, with 24 bases sitting between them. CDR3 length: 19 residues. Per the germline V gene, CDR1 is MNHEY and CDR2 is SMNVEV (reference sequence). Here the CDR3 DNA reads TGTGCCAGCGCACCCGGGGGCATCGGCCGATGGTCCTATAATTCACCCCTCCACTTT. It encodes CASAPGGIGRWSYNSPLHF.

In this sample, this clonotype turned up many times. J is TRBJ1-1 and V is TRBV28; no definite D call. The CDR3 is made up of 11 amino acids. The germline V gene has CDR1 MDHEN and CDR2 SYDVKM. The V and J ends lost 5 bases and 8 bases respectively, with 9 bases between them. In nucleotides, the CDR3 is TGTGCCAGCAGTCCCTCGGGGGAAGCTTTCTTT. This sequence encodes CASSPSGEAFF.

The chain joins TRBV27 to TRBJ2-7, with 9 bases lining up with TRBD1. V shed 6 bases and J 0 bases; nucleotides not matched to a gene: 3. Germline V gene sequence: CDR1 MNHEY, CDR2 SMNVEV (reference sequence). This CDR3 is 14 amino acids long. The chain's CDR3 is CASRPTGGSYEQYF. The CDR3 bases are TGTGCCAGCAGACCGACAGGGGGCTCCTACGAGCAGTACTTC.

This chain links TRBV5-4 with TRBJ2-5, with 12 bases aligning to TRBD1. The germline V gene encodes CDR1 SGHNT and CDR2 YYREEE (reference sequence). This CDR3 has 14 amino acids. The V gene end was trimmed by 5 bases and the J gene end by 5 bases; junction bases not matched to a gene: 4. In nucleotides, the CDR3 is TGTGCCAGCAGGGGACAGGGGGCGCGGGAGACCCAGTACTTC. Translation: CASRGQGARETQYF. Supplemented by reference TRBV5-4 and TRBJ2-5, the full variable domain reads ETGVTQSPTHLIKTRGQQVTLRCSSQSGHNTVSWYQQALGQGPQFIFQYYREEENGRGNFPPRFSGLQFPNYSSELNVNALELDDSALYLCASRGQGARETQYFGPGTRLLVL.

This clonotype showed up just a few times. Here the CDR3 DNA reads TGTGCCAGCAGCCAAGAGGCGGGAGCCTTTAGCACAGATACGCAGTATTTT. Amino acid sequence: CASSQEAGAFSTDTQYF. V usage is TRBV3-1 and J usage is TRBJ2-3; 7 bases are shared with TRBD2. J gave up 0 bases and V 0 bases, and 6 bases lay outside the gene matches. Germline CDR1 is LGHDT and CDR2 is YNNKEL (reference sequence). The CDR3 totals 17 residues.

This chain links TRBV5-4 with TRBJ2-1, with 7 bases lining up with TRBD2. V shed 0 bases, J shed 2 bases, and the junction held 5 bases outside the gene matches. Per germline, CDR1 SGHNT and CDR2 YYREEE (reference sequence). The CDR3 consists of 16 residues. The DNA for the CDR3 is TGTGCCAGCAGCTTGGATGTGGCGGGAGCCTACAATGAGCAGTTCTTC. Encoded protein: CASSLDVAGAYNEQFF.

J is TRBJ2-1 and V is TRBV20-1, with 9 bases aligning to TRBD2. The junction had 12 bases not matched to a gene; V was cut back by 2 bases and J by 4 bases. CDR3 size: 17 residues. In germline, CDR1 is DFQATT, CDR2 SNEGSKA (reference sequence). CDR3 coding DNA: TGCAGTGCTAGAAAGTTCGGCGGGAGGGCCGGGTACAATGAGCAGTTCTTC. It is translated as CSARKFGGRAGYNEQFF.

The CDR3 sequence: CASSSFGSYNEQFF. The CDR3 DNA follows: TGTGCCAGCAGTTCGTTTGGCTCCTACAATGAGCAGTTCTTC. The chain joins TRBV28 to TRBJ2-1; D is unresolved. Germline V gene data show CDR1 as MDHEN and CDR2 as SYDVKM. The CDR3 contains 14 residues. Between the trimmed V and J ends, which lost 4 bases and 0 bases, there was a span of 7 bases.

This sequence joins TRBV29-1 and TRBJ1-2; TRBD1 agrees at 7 bases. This CDR3 comprises 12 residues. Germline loops: CDR1 SQVTM, CDR2 ANQGSEA. V dropped 7 bases and J dropped 2; count of bases not matched to a gene: 4. This CDR3 is CSALGQNYGYTF. DNA of the CDR3: TGCAGCGCATTGGGACAGAACTATGGCTACACCTTC. Drawing the rest from reference TRBV29-1 and TRBJ1-2, the complete variable domain is SAVISQKPSRDICQRGTSLTIQCQVDSQVTMMFWYRQQPGQSLTLIATANQGSEATYESGFVIDKFPISRPNLTFSTLTVSNMSPEDSSIYLCSALGQNYGYTFGSGTRLTVV.

This clonotype was seen ten or more times. This chain connects TRBV3-1 to TRBJ1-6; 8 positions agree with TRBD1. Germline CDR1 and CDR2: LGHDT and YNNKEL (reference sequence). This CDR3 is built from 14 residues. The ends lost 6 bases at V and 16 bases at J; junction bases unmatched: 14. CDR3 nucleotides: TGTGCCAGCAGTGTCGGGACAGGAATGGGTCCGCTCCACTTT. Protein product: CASSVGTGMGPLHF.

The table lists this clonotype with many counts. CDR3 in amino acids: CSVEVLGDQETQYF. The CDR3 region has the DNA TGCAGCGTTGAAGTGCTAGGGGATCAGGAGACCCAGTACTTC. The chain couples TRBV29-1 to TRBJ2-5, with D possibly matching TRBD1 (5 bases). CDR3 length equals 14 residues. Germline V CDR1 and CDR2: SQVTM, ANQGSEA. Trimming stripped 1 base from V and 5 bases from J, with 14 bases between.

This chain joins TRBV6-2 or TRBV6-3 and TRBJ2-3, with D perhaps matching TRBD2 (5 bases). The CDR3 is made up of 15 amino acids. Looked up from germline, CDR1 is MNHEY and CDR2 is SVGEGT. The ends were cut back, 10 bases at V and 0 bases at J, with 17 bases in the middle. The CDR3 loop is CATSIGERSTDTQYF. The CDR3 DNA reads TGTGCCACCTCCATCGGGGAGAGGAGCACAGATACGCAGTATTTT.

Regarding this clonotype: A read error may explain this, as a much larger clone is one base away. The V gene is TRBV27, the J gene TRBJ1-5; a weak D match, TRBD1 (6 bases). The CDR3 loop spans 14 amino acids. Germline V gene lookup returns CDR1 MNHEY and CDR2 SMNVEV (reference sequence). CDR3 DNA sequence: TGTGCCGGCAGTTTACAGGGACCTAATCAGCCCCAGCATTTT. Translating it yields CAGSLQGPNQPQHF.